Listed here are 32 T cell receptor beta chains from one sample, sequenced in a study of metastatic and nonmetastatic thyroid tumors. TCRdb reprocessed the PCR reads using MiXCR. The table lists approximately 32,000 clones, about a fifth of them singletons. Not a single patient had been given any form of treatment at any point before undergoing thyroid surgery. Specimen: tumor tissue. These receptors originate from a male donor with papillary thyroid cancer or a benign thyroid nodule (not recorded which). Some clones in this sample may be carry-over from other donors' samples.

This clone was observed a handful of times. The chain links TRBV19 to TRBJ2-1; the match to TRBD1 covers 9 bases. V was pared by 3 bases and J by 3 bases, with 3 bases of the junction left unmatched. The CDR3 length is 15 residues. Per the germline V gene, CDR1 is LNHDA and CDR2 is SQIVND (reference sequence). The CDR3 here is CASSMGTGNYNEQFF. The CDR3 DNA follows: TGTGCCAGTAGTATGGGGACAGGGAACTACAATGAGCAGTTCTTC.

This clone was counted at least ten times. The chain joins TRBV4-1 to TRBJ1-3, with 7 bases identical to TRBD1. CDR1 is MGHRA and CDR2 is YSYEKL in the germline V gene. The J segment lost 0 bases and the V segment lost 4 bases, leaving 12 bases of the junction unmatched. The CDR3 is 18 residues long. The CDR3 loop reads CASSLIPGQLSSGNTIYF. CDR3 in DNA: TGCGCCAGCAGCCTAATTCCGGGACAGTTGAGCTCTGGAAACACCATATATTTT.

V is TRBV30 and J is TRBJ1-1, with TRBD1 as a possible D gene (6 bases). Looked up from germline, CDR1 is GTSNPN and CDR2 is SVGIG (reference sequence). The CDR3 length is 15 residues. The V end lost 1 base, the J end lost 4 bases, and 16 bases lay between the germline ends. The chain's CDR3 is CAWSGGQPRGTEAFF. The CDR3 DNA follows: TGTGCCTGGAGTGGCGGACAGCCTCGCGGCACTGAAGCTTTCTTT. Complete variable domain (other parts from reference TRBV30 and TRBJ1-1): SQTIHQWPATLVQPVGSPLSLECTVEGTSNPNLYWYRQAAGRGLQLLFYSVGIGQISSEVPQNLSASRPQDRQFILSSKKLLLSDSGFYLCAWSGGQPRGTEAFFGQGTRLTVV.

This clone was recorded at least ten times. Other DNA sequences in this specimen translate into the identical CDR3. The chain couples TRBV10-3 to TRBJ1-1; maybe TRBD1 (5 bases). The V and J ends lost 6 bases and 1 base respectively, with 15 bases between them. The germline V gene encodes CDR1 ENHRY and CDR2 SYGVKD. The CDR3 is 15 amino acids. The CDR3 loop is CAIRNSGTANTEAFF. In nucleotides, the CDR3 is TGTGCCATCAGAAACTCCGGGACGGCGAACACTGAAGCTTTCTTT.

This clone was counted many times. This chain uses TRBV29-1 with TRBJ2-1; possibly TRBD2 for D (6 bases). Germline V gene lookup returns CDR1 SQVTM and CDR2 ANQGSEA. This CDR3 has 14 residues. V shed 2 bases and J shed 0 bases, with 8 bases lying between them. The CDR3 bases are TGCAGCGTTGAAAGGGACTCCTCCTACAATGAGCAGTTCTTC. Translating gives CSVERDSSYNEQFF.

The chain uses TRBV20-1 and TRBJ2-3; 9 bases map to TRBD2. The CDR3 spans 16 residues. V gave up 0 bases and J gave up 1 base; unmatched junction bases: 5. CDR1 and CDR2 from the germline V gene are DFQATT and SNEGSKA (reference sequence). The CDR3 spells CSARDRLAGRTDTQYF. As DNA, the CDR3 is TGCAGTGCTAGAGATCGGCTAGCGGGACGCACAGATACGCAGTATTTT.

This clone was recorded at least ten times. The chain has TRBV9 and TRBJ2-1, with TRBD1 matching over 9 bases. This CDR3 is built from 14 residues. V lost 4 bases and J lost 7; bases outside the gene matches: 6. Per germline, CDR1 SGDLS and CDR2 YYNGEE. CDR3: CASSLWDRVNEQFF. Written as DNA, the CDR3 is TGTGCCAGCAGCCTGTGGGACAGGGTGAATGAGCAGTTCTTC.

This clone appeared many times. J is TRBJ1-1 and V is TRBV30; D might be TRBD1 (6 bases). V shed 7 bases and J shed 4 bases, with 16 bases lying between them. Germline V gene lookup returns CDR1 GTSNPN and CDR2 SVGIG (reference sequence). This CDR3 has 13 amino acids. The CDR3 reads CASEGGFGTEAFF. The DNA of the CDR3 is TGTGCCTCGGAAGGGGGTTTTGGCACTGAAGCTTTCTTT. The complete variable domain, with remaining parts taken from reference TRBV30 and TRBJ1-1, reads SQTIHQWPATLVQPVGSPLSLECTVEGTSNPNLYWYRQAAGRGLQLLFYSVGIGQISSEVPQNLSASRPQDRQFILSSKKLLLSDSGFYLCASEGGFGTEAFFGQGTRLTVV.

Here the CDR3 reads CASSYSTAENSNTGELFF. DNA of the CDR3: TGTGCCAGCAGTTACTCGACGGCAGAAAATTCGAACACCGGGGAGCTGTTTTTT. The V call is TRBV6-5, the J call TRBJ2-2; no firm D call. Trimming removed 0 bases from V and 0 bases from J, with 14 bases in between. This CDR3 contains 18 residues. Germline V CDR1 and CDR2: MNHEY, SVGAGI.

This clone was seen more than once but under ten times. At one end the junction does not follow the germline gene, possibly because of a read error. The chain combines TRBV6-1 with TRBJ2-5, with TRBD2 identical over 11 bases. CDR3 size: 18 residues. Germline CDR1 and CDR2: MNHNS and SASEGT. CDR3 nucleotide sequence: TGTGCCAGCAGTGACGGGATACTAGCGGGAGTAGGACAAGAGACCCAGTGCTTC. Translated: CASSDGILAGVGQETQCF.

This clone was detected only a few times. One base away lies a much larger clone, so this may be a sequencing read error. Other DNA sequences of this sample code for an identical CDR3. The rearrangement links TRBV7-9 to TRBJ1-4, with D possibly TRBD1 on 5 matching bases. Per the germline V gene, CDR1 is SEHNR and CDR2 is FQNEAQ (reference sequence). This CDR3 contains 14 residues. This CDR3 is CASSLPGSNEKLFF. The CDR3, as DNA: TGTGCCAGCAGCCTCCCAGGGAGTAATGAAAAACTGTTCTTT.

The CDR3 nucleotides read TGTGCCAGTAGTACCGGGGAGGGAAGTGAAAAACTGTTTTTT. Translation: CASSTGEGSEKLFF. This chain joins TRBV19 and TRBJ1-4, with D unclear. The CDR3 consists of 14 residues. Deletions cut 4 bases from V and 7 bases from J, with 13 bases between. Per the germline V gene, CDR1 is LNHDA and CDR2 is SQIVND (reference sequence).

As DNA, the CDR3 is TGCAGTGCTATTGCTAGCGGTAGCAATGAGCAGTTCTTC. This gives the protein CSAIASGSNEQFF. The chain uses TRBV20-1 and TRBJ2-1; 7 bases fit TRBD2. Germline values: CDR1 DFQATT, CDR2 SNEGSKA (reference sequence). The J segment lost 6 bases and the V segment lost 4 bases, leaving 6 bases of the junction unmatched. This CDR3 is 13 amino acids long.

This clone has ten or more counts. This may be a read error, as it is one base from a much larger clone. Within the sample, other DNA sequences also encode this same CDR3. This chain links TRBV5-1 with TRBJ2-1; tentatively, D is TRBD1 (7 bases). This CDR3 contains 13 residues. In germline, CDR1 is SGHRS, CDR2 YFSETQ. CDR3 DNA sequence: TGCGCCAGCAGCTTAGCAGGGGGGTATGAGCAGTTCTTT. Translation gives CASSLAGGYEQFF.

The rearrangement joins TRBV30 to TRBJ1-6; D is unclear. This CDR3 is built from 14 residues. V was clipped by 0 bases and J by 8 bases, with 11 bases between them. The germline gives CDR1 GTSNPN, CDR2 SVGIG (reference sequence). CDR3 DNA sequence: TGTGCCTGGAGTGTAGGCGGCGGGGATTCACCCCTCCACTTT. Translation gives CAWSVGGGDSPLHF.

This clone was recorded at least ten times. The chain joins TRBV10-3 to TRBJ1-1; TRBD1 agrees at 8 bases. This CDR3 spans 14 amino acids. Germline V gene sequence: CDR1 ENHRY, CDR2 SYGVKD. V lost 7 bases and J lost 2; bases outside the gene matches: 6. CDR3 DNA sequence: TGTGCCATCACCGGGACAGGCCCTAACACTGAAGCTTTCTTT. Protein: CAITGTGPNTEAFF.

This clone appeared many times. The chain links TRBV18 to TRBJ1-1, with 7 bases that match TRBD1. The V gene end was trimmed by 6 bases and the J gene end by 3 bases; junction bases not matched to a gene: 4. Germline V gene lookup returns CDR1 KGHSH and CDR2 LQKENI. The CDR3 loop spans 13 amino acids. The CDR3 protein is CASSPGTDTEAFF. The CDR3 DNA is TGTGCCAGCTCCCCCGGGACAGACACTGAAGCTTTCTTT.

Ten or more counts support this clone. The J gene is TRBJ1-4, the V gene TRBV5-8, with TRBD1 matching 10 bases. Germline lookup yields CDR1 SGHTS and CDR2 YDEGEE. The CDR3 consists of 15 residues. The trim removed 4 bases at V and 11 bases at J, leaving 11 bases unmatched. The CDR3 here is CASSRGQGGLGKLFF. The CDR3 DNA follows: TGTGCCAGCAGCCGCGGACAGGGGGGCCTCGGGAAACTGTTTTTT.

This clone was recorded at least ten times. The V gene is TRBV15, the J gene TRBJ1-5, with unresolved D. CDR1 and CDR2 from the germline V gene are LNHNV and YYDKDF (reference sequence). The V gene lost 1 base and the J gene lost 9 bases, with 13 bases spanning the gap. The CDR3 length is 14 residues. CDR3 bases: TGTGCCACCAGCAGAGGAGGTGCCCAATTGCCCCAGCATTTT. Translation: CATSRGGAQLPQHF.

J is TRBJ2-7 and V is TRBV7-9, with 8 nucleotides matching TRBD2. The CDR3 runs to 15 residues. The germline gives CDR1 SEHNR, CDR2 FQNEAQ (reference sequence). V shed 1 base, J shed 4 bases, and the junction held 6 bases outside the gene matches. The CDR3 reads CASSLETSVPYEQYF. CDR3 sequence (DNA): TGTGCCAGCAGCTTAGAGACTAGCGTACCATACGAGCAGTACTTC. Complete variable domain (other parts from reference TRBV7-9 and TRBJ2-7): DTGVSQNPRHKITKRGQNVTFRCDPISEHNRLYWYRQTLGQGPEFLTYFQNEAQLEKSRLLSDRFSAERPKGSFSTLEIQRTEQGDSAMYLCASSLETSVPYEQYFGPGTRLTVT.

V is TRBV5-1 and J is TRBJ1-4, with 8 bases that match TRBD1. V lost 2 bases, J lost 7 bases, and 10 bases stayed unmatched. CDR3 length: 16 amino acids. CDR1 SGHRS and CDR2 YFSETQ come from the germline V gene. The CDR3 loop is CASSLGQGAGREKLFF. In DNA, the CDR3 is TGCGCCAGCAGCTTAGGGCAGGGGGCAGGTCGTGAAAAACTGTTTTTT.

This clone was seen many times. The rearrangement uses TRBV20-1 and TRBJ2-5; TRBD2 is a possible D gene (5 bases). Germline V gene data show CDR1 as DFQATT and CDR2 as SNEGSKA (reference sequence). The CDR3 is 16 amino acids. Trimming took 6 bases from V and 2 from J, leaving 22 bases between them. The CDR3 DNA reads TGCAGTGCAAACCTGGGCTGGGGAACGGGACAAGAGACCCAGTACTTC. Protein sequence: CSANLGWGTGQETQYF.

This clone was recorded many times. This may be a read error: a much more frequent sequence differs by one nucleotide. Other DNA sequences in this sample translate to the same CDR3. This chain links TRBV20-1 with TRBJ2-3, with TRBD1 matching over 8 bases. Germline values: CDR1 DFQATT, CDR2 SNEGSKA (reference sequence). The CDR3 is 15 amino acids. Here the CDR3 DNA reads TGCAGTGCTGCCCGACAGGGGACGGGGCACACGACGCAGTACTTT. Its protein is CSAARQGTGHTTQYF.

This clone was detected many times. The J gene is TRBJ2-4, the V gene TRBV29-1; D might be TRBD1 (5 bases). The CDR3 length is 14 residues. V was shortened by 6 bases and J by 0 bases, with 12 bases between the two germline ends. Germline V lookup: CDR1 SQVTM, CDR2 ANQGSEA. The CDR3 bases are TGCAGCGTCAGGGCTAATTTAGCCAAAAACATTCAGTACTTC. It encodes CSVRANLAKNIQYF. The entire variable domain, with the rest obtained from reference TRBV29-1 and TRBJ2-4, is as follows: SAVISQKPSRDICQRGTSLTIQCQVDSQVTMMFWYRQQPGQSLTLIATANQGSEATYESGFVIDKFPISRPNLTFSTLTVSNMSPEDSSIYLCSVRANLAKNIQYFGAGTRLSVL.

As concerns this clone: An end of the junction differs from the germline gene, which may be a read error. The rearrangement joins TRBV7-6 to TRBJ1-3; D is unclear. This CDR3 is built from 14 residues. Per the germline V gene, CDR1 is SGHVS and CDR2 is FNYEAQ. CDR3 sequence reads: CASSTTVSGDTIYF. CDR3 DNA: TGTGCCAGCAGCACCACAGTCTCTGGAGACACCATATATTTT. Drawing the rest from reference TRBV7-6 and TRBJ1-3, the complete variable domain is GAGVSQSPRYKVTKRGQDVALRCDPISGHVSLYWYRQALGQGPEFLTYFNYEAQQDKSGLPNDRFSAERPEGSISTLTIQRTEQRDSAMYRCASSTTVSGDTIYFGEGSWLTVV.

This clone was counted between two and nine times. This rearrangement joins TRBV28 to TRBJ1-1; no firm D call. Germline V gene sequence: CDR1 MDHEN, CDR2 SYDVKM. Trimming took off 1 base at V and 11 bases at J, with 14 bases between the two ends. The CDR3 extends over 13 amino acids. The CDR3 nucleotides read TGTGCCAGCAGTTTATCTCGGGAACCGGGGGCTTTCTTT. As protein: CASSLSREPGAFF.

Relative to its sample, this clone is medium-sized. The chain joins TRBV6-5 to TRBJ2-7; D ambiguous. CDR1 and CDR2 from the germline V gene are MNHEY and SVGAGI. The CDR3 is 14 amino acids. Trimming pared 0 bases from V and 4 bases from J, leaving 10 bases between. The CDR3 reads CASSYSVPPYEQYF. The CDR3 nucleotides read TGTGCCAGCAGTTACTCGGTCCCTCCTTACGAGCAGTACTTC.

By sample share, this clone is medium-sized. V usage is TRBV5-1 and J usage is TRBJ2-7; D is perhaps TRBD1 (5 bases). The V end was cut by 2 bases, the J end by 3 bases, with 6 bases between. This CDR3 is 12 amino acids long. Germline V gene sequence: CDR1 SGHRS, CDR2 YFSETQ. The CDR3 sequence: CASSFDSYEQYF. DNA of the CDR3: TGCGCCAGCAGCTTTGACAGCTACGAGCAGTACTTC. Full variable domain (remainder filled in from reference TRBV5-1 and TRBJ2-7): KAGVTQTPRYLIKTRGQQVTLSCSPISGHRSVSWYQQTPGQGLQFLFEYFSETQRNKGNFPGRFSGRQFSNSRSEMNVSTLELGDSALYLCASSFDSYEQYFGPGTRLTVT.

The V call is TRBV6-1, the J call TRBJ2-7, with 10 positions matching TRBD2. Looked up from germline, CDR1 is MNHNS and CDR2 is SASEGT. Trimming took 5 bases from V and 2 from J; bases not matched to a gene: 6. This CDR3 spans 15 amino acids. CDR3 nucleotide sequence: TGTGCCAGCAGTAATGAAGCGGGAGGGCCCTACGAGCAGTACTTC. Protein: CASSNEAGGPYEQYF.

This clone was counted between two and nine times. The chain carries TRBV27 and TRBJ2-2; unclear D gene. The CDR3 loop spans 11 amino acids. CDR1 is MNHEY, CDR2 SMNVEV, per germline (reference sequence). Trimming left V 6 bases short and J 5 bases short, with 4 bases between. This CDR3 is CASRTTGELFF. CDR3 in DNA: TGTGCCAGCAGGACGACCGGGGAGCTGTTTTTT.

The chain's CDR3 is CSATSPSGKGYEQYF. In nucleotides, the CDR3 is TGCAGTGCTACCTCACCGTCGGGGAAGGGCTACGAGCAGTACTTC. J is TRBJ2-7 and V is TRBV20-1; perhaps TRBD2 as D (5 bases). The V end lost 4 bases, the J end lost 3 bases, and 19 bases lay between the germline ends. The CDR3 is made up of 15 amino acids. Germline CDR1 reads DFQATT; CDR2 reads SNEGSKA (reference sequence).

This clone occurred a few times. V gene TRBV6-1 combines with J gene TRBJ2-1; no reliable D call. The CDR3 extends over 11 amino acids. The V and J ends lost 5 bases and 8 bases respectively, with 7 bases between them. Germline assignment: CDR1 MNHNS and CDR2 SASEGT. CDR3 nucleotide sequence: TGTGCCAGCAGTAAAGTGTATGAGCAGTTCTTC. Protein product: CASSKVYEQFF.